Listed below are T cell receptor beta chains from one sample, sequenced in a study of blood T cell repertoires in COVID-19. Sequencing used immunoSEQ multiplex PCR; TCRdb keeps in-frame clones, though not all of them. The table has 200,000 to 300,000 clones, approximately 86% seen once. Source material: peripheral blood. The origin of the receptors is a woman in her sixties who had recovered from COVID-19. Both conserved end residues are trimmed from each CDR3.

J | V | CDR3
TRBJ1-1 | TRBV5-1 | ASSRGQDTEAF
TRBJ1-2 | TRBV4-1 | ASSRRIVGQGINYGYT
TRBJ2-5 | TRBV11-2 | ASSLAGLQETQY
TRBJ2-7 | TRBV4-1 | ATKKGLPVEQY
TRBJ2-1 | TRBV7-2 | ASSLISSGRDNEQF
TRBJ2-7 | TRBV7-2 | ASSLVGTSGGSGGYEQY
TRBJ2-5 | TRBV27 | ASSLRTSGRGETQY
TRBJ1-6 | TRBV18 | ASSPGEGGSPLH
TRBJ1-3 | TRBV23-1 | ASRKLTGSSGNTIY
TRBJ2-3 | TRBV4-2 | ASSQDLMAGSTDTQY
TRBJ1-5 | TRBV27 | ASSPYRQGAQPQH
TRBJ1-2 | TRBV7-8 | ASSLSGTSERGYT
TRBJ2-5 | TRBV7-2 | ASSPRGRDGKTQY
TRBJ2-6 | TRBV18 | ASSLQGLPGSSGANVLT
TRBJ2-3 | TRBV19 | ATRNIDTQY
TRBJ2-1 | TRBV9 | ASSVGSNRGLQF
TRBJ1-6 | TRBV28 | ASSPGTADSPLH
TRBJ2-5 | TRBV6-2/TRBV6-3 | ASSYLASGDQETQY
TRBJ1-1 | TRBV18 | ASSPTMNTEAF
TRBJ2-3 | TRBV7-3 | ASSLTSGGPSTDTQY
TRBJ1-4 | TRBV4-2 | ASSQERRTVHEKLF
TRBJ2-5 | TRBV7-2 | ASSKGLAGGNQETQY
TRBJ1-2 | TRBV5-6 | ASSFGDGYT
TRBJ2-7 | TRBV5-1 | ASSRQESQGEQY
TRBJ1-1 | TRBV2 | ASSTRGLGTEAF
TRBJ1-5 | TRBV19 | ASRDRSSNQPQH
TRBJ1-3 | TRBV5-1 | ASSPRTGSSGNTIY
TRBJ1-1 | TRBV27 | ASTRDRGHTEAF
TRBJ2-5 | TRBV6-5 | ASTKSVTSGETQY
TRBJ2-1 | TRBV7-3 | ASSRIGGNNEQF
TRBJ2-1 | TRBV9 | ASSYGLAVQYNEQF
TRBJ2-7 | TRBV13 | ASSLAGRMRNEQY
TRBJ2-2 | TRBV9 | ASSDQAHGELF
TRBJ1-2 | TRBV7-3 | ASSPGTGAGYT
TRBJ2-1 | TRBV4-3 | ASSQRPGTSAYNEQF
TRBJ2-3 | TRBV7-6 | ASSANRQAGDTQY
TRBJ1-4 | TRBV5-8 | ASSHQPRRPNEKLF
TRBJ2-5 | TRBV5-4 | ASSLYRGDTLGTQY
TRBJ1-3 | TRBV21-1 | ASRIGQGELAGNTIY
TRBJ2-3 | TRBV10-3 | AISEAGEPTDTQY
TRBJ2-7 | TRBV9 | ASSVSGGALYEQY
TRBJ1-1 | TRBV3-1/TRBV3-2 | ASSQVRGNTEAF
TRBJ1-6 | TRBV28 | ASNPGGTGDSPLH
TRBJ1-6 | TRBV4-1 | ASSQDRDRATSPLH
TRBJ2-5 | TRBV29-1 | SVEDTGQGVETQY
TRBJ1-1 | TRBV28 | ATRRSRGSV
TRBJ2-3 | TRBV7-9 | ASSPRQGSTDTQY
TRBJ2-1 | TRBV6-5 | ASSPGQGNEQF
TRBJ1-6 | TRBV9 | ASSVEGRGTRPNSPLH
TRBJ1-5 | TRBV28 | ASPPSTGPGNQPQH
TRBJ2-1 | TRBV4-1 | ASSQLVPLAGEVEQF
TRBJ2-7 | TRBV7-9 | ASSSESQIITYEQY
TRBJ1-2 | TRBV3-1/TRBV3-2 | ASSLQGLDYGYT